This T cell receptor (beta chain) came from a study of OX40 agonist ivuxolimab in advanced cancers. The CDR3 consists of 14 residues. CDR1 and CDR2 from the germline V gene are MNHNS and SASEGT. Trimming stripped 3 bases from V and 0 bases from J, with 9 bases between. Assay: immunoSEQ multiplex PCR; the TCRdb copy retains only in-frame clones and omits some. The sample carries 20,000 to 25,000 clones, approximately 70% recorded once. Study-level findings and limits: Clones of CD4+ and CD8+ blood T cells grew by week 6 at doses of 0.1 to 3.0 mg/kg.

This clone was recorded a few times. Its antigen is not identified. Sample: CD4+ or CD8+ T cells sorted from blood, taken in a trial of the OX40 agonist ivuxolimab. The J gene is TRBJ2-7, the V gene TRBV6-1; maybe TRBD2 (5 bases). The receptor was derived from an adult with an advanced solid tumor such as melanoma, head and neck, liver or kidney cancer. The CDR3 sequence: CASSEKGDSYEQYF. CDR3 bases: TGTGCCAGCAGTGAGAAGGGAGACTCCTACGAGCAGTACTTC.